Sequencing of this TCR beta chain was carried out in a study of T cell responses to AZD1222 COVID-19 vaccine. Study summary: Combined were second doses at about 4 or about 12 weeks. Findings and limits, study-wide: Scientists sampled the repertoires only once the peak T cell response had passed. Dominant CD4 TCR responses targeted spike regions 160-218 and 743-854.

This clone was found a few times. The antigen remains undetermined. Profiling relied on immunoSEQ multiplex PCR, and the TCRdb table lists in-frame clones only, not all of them. The sample holds about 85,000 clones, 86% seen once. The CDR3 has 13 amino acids. Deletions cut 3 bases from V and 1 base from J, with 4 bases between. The germline CDR1 and CDR2 sequences are SGDLS and YYNGEE. The sequence was obtained from an adult in good health. Sequencing was performed on peripheral blood, taken on day 0 of AZD1222 vaccination. The chain recombines TRBV9 with TRBJ2-2; D unresolved. CDR3 sequence: CASSAWNTGELFF. In DNA form, the CDR3 reads TGTGCCAGCAGCGCCTGGAACACCGGGGAGCTGTTTTTT.